This is a list of T cell receptor beta chains from one sample in a study of blood T cell repertoires in COVID-19. Assay: immunoSEQ multiplex PCR; the TCRdb copy retains only in-frame clones and omits some. There are 300,000 to 450,000 clones in the sample; about 85% occur only once, and around 3.4% lies in the top ten. Sequenced material: peripheral blood. The receptors derive from a woman aged 18 to 35 with acute or convalescent COVID-19. The CDR3 runs from the conserved cysteine through the conserved F or W. Fields, in order: clone size, D gene, V gene, J gene, CDR3 DNA, CDR3 protein. D genes are given only for firm matches. The size of a clone is reported for some rows only, either as once, few or many, or as a class for expanded clones.

.	.	TRBV30	TRBJ1-5	TGTGCCTGGAGGGGGGCTAGCAATCAGCCCCAGCATTTT	CAWRGASNQPQHF
.	TRBD1	TRBV11-2	TRBJ2-1	TGTGCCAGCAGCTTAGGGACAGGGGGCTACAATGAGCAGTTCTTC	CASSLGTGGYNEQFF
.	TRBD2	TRBV7-9	TRBJ2-1	TGTGCCAGCAGCTTAGCCGGGGAGGGGCAGTTCTTC	CASSLAGEGQFF
.	.	TRBV6-1	TRBJ2-7	TGTGCCAGCAGTGAAAGACAGGTAATACTCTACTACGAGCAGTACTTC	CASSERQVILYYEQYF
.	TRBD1	TRBV27	TRBJ2-3	TGTGCCAGCAGTTCGGGACAGGGGGGCACAGATACGCAGTATTTT	CASSSGQGGTDTQYF
few	.	TRBV18	TRBJ1-1	TGTGCCAGCTCACTACAGGGGAACACTGAAGCTTTCTTT	CASSLQGNTEAFF
.	TRBD1	TRBV29-1	TRBJ1-5	TGCAGCATCGGGACAGTCGGGCAGCCCCAGCATTTT	CSIGTVGQPQHF
few	TRBD1	TRBV28	TRBJ2-1	TGTGCCAGCAGGTCTCAGGGGGCAACCGACAATGAGCAGTTCTTC	CASRSQGATDNEQFF
.	TRBD2	TRBV28	TRBJ2-1	TGTGCCAGCAAACTAGCGGGAGGGTACACTGAGCAGTTCTTC	CASKLAGGYTEQFF
.	TRBD1	TRBV27	TRBJ1-4	TGTGCCAGCAGTTTCCGGACAGGAGTTAATGAAAAACTGTTTTTT	CASSFRTGVNEKLFF
.	.	TRBV12-3/TRBV12-4	TRBJ2-1	TGTGCCAGCAGTCCCTCCGCGGTAAATGAGCAGTTCTTC	CASSPSAVNEQFF
.	.	TRBV6-1	TRBJ2-5	TGTGCCAGCAGTGATAAACTCGGGACTCCTCAACAAGAGACCCAGTACTTC	CASSDKLGTPQQETQYF
.	.	TRBV6-5	TRBJ2-3	TGTGCCAGCACCCCCGTTGGGCCGGGAGCAGATACGCAGTATTTT	CASTPVGPGADTQYF
.	.	TRBV6-1	TRBJ2-7	TGTGCCAGCAGTGAAACGCTAGCAGATTACGAGCAGTACTTC	CASSETLADYEQYF
.	TRBD1	TRBV6-5	TRBJ1-2	TGTGCCAGCAGGGACAGGTTTACAGGGACCTATGGCTACACCTTC	CASRDRFTGTYGYTF
.	.	TRBV19	TRBJ2-5	TGTGCCAGTAGTAAGGGGGGGCTAGCGCAAGAGACCCAGTACTTC	CASSKGGLAQETQYF
.	.	TRBV19	TRBJ2-7	TGTGCCAGTAGGGCAGGGAGGTCCTACGAGCAGTACTTC	CASRAGRSYEQYF
.	TRBD2	TRBV7-3	TRBJ2-1	TGTGCCAGCAGTCTTAGCGGGGGGAGCTCCTACAATGAGCAGTTCTTC	CASSLSGGSSYNEQFF
once	TRBD1	TRBV3-1/TRBV3-2	TRBJ2-1	TGTGCCAGCAGCCAGGACCGGGACAGGGGTTACAATGAGCAGTTCTTC	CASSQDRDRGYNEQFF
.	.	TRBV13	TRBJ1-1	TGTGCCAGCAGCTTACGAGGGAAAACTGAAGCTTTCTTT	CASSLRGKTEAFF
.	.	TRBV28	TRBJ1-5	TGTGCCAGCAGTTTATCCGGACTCGGCGGCAATCAGCCCCAGCATTTT	CASSLSGLGGNQPQHF
.	.	TRBV6-5	TRBJ1-6	TGTGCCAGCAGTTACAAACAGAATTCACCCCTCCACTTT	CASSYKQNSPLHF
few	.	TRBV6-5	TRBJ1-2	TGTGCCAGCAGTTACGACCCCGGACACATTATCTATGGCTACACCTTC	CASSYDPGHIIYGYTF
.	TRBD2	TRBV19	TRBJ2-5	TGTGCCAGTAGTATAGGGAGCGGGGGGGCCCCAGAGACCCAGTACTTC	CASSIGSGGAPETQYF
.	.	TRBV6-5	TRBJ1-3	TGTGCCAGCAGTTACCTCGGGTTTGACTCTGGAAACACCATATATTTT	CASSYLGFDSGNTIYF
.	.	TRBV10-3	TRBJ1-5	TGTGCCATCGGGACAAGTAGCAATCAGCCCCAGCATTTT	CAIGTSSNQPQHF
.	TRBD1	TRBV5-5	TRBJ2-7	TGTGCCAGCAGCTTGGAATCGGACAGGGGCTACGAGCAGTACTTC	CASSLESDRGYEQYF
few	.	TRBV11-3	TRBJ1-6	TGTGCCAGCAGCTTAGATGAGGATTCACCCCTCCACTTT	CASSLDEDSPLHF
.	.	TRBV11-2	TRBJ1-2	TGTGCCAGCAGCTTAGTATTTTTGCAGGTGTTCAACTATGGCTACACCTTC	CASSLVFLQVFNYGYTF
.	.	TRBV5-4	TRBJ2-5	TGTGCCAGCAGCGCTTCTCCTATACGGGAGACCCAGTACTTC	CASSASPIRETQYF
.	TRBD1	TRBV3-1/TRBV3-2	TRBJ2-5	TGTGCCAGCAGTCTCCAGGGGGAAGAGACCCAGTACTTC	CASSLQGEETQYF
.	.	TRBV3-1/TRBV3-2	TRBJ1-1	TGTGCCAGCAGCCAGGTAGGAGGAGGGACCCCTGAAGCTTTCTTT	CASSQVGGGTPEAFF
.	TRBD1	TRBV5-5	TRBJ1-3	TGTGCCAGCAGCCTGGACAGGGGACAGGGAAACACCATATATTTT	CASSLDRGQGNTIYF
.	TRBD1	TRBV5-1	TRBJ1-1	TGCGCCAGCAGCTTACGGACAGGTTCGAACACTGAAGCTTTCTTT	CASSLRTGSNTEAFF
many	TRBD1	TRBV5-1	TRBJ1-1	TGCGCCAGCAGCGGGGGACAGGGTGGAGGCACTGAAGCTTTCTTT	CASSGGQGGGTEAFF
once	.	TRBV19	TRBJ1-5	TGTGCCAGTAGTATAGGAGGTTTTAGCAATCAGCCCCAGCATTTT	CASSIGGFSNQPQHF
.	.	TRBV9	TRBJ2-3	TGTGCCAGCAGCGTCACCCCCAGGTACAGCACAGATACGCAGTATTTT	CASSVTPRYSTDTQYF
.	.	TRBV12-3/TRBV12-4	TRBJ1-2	TGTGCCAGCAGTCTAGCGGGGAGAAGCGGCTACACCTTC	CASSLAGRSGYTF
.	.	TRBV4-1	TRBJ2-1	TGCGCCAGCAGCCAAGATGGGGGAGGGGGTGAGCAGTTCTTC	CASSQDGGGGEQFF
.	.	TRBV2	TRBJ1-6	TGTGCCAGCAGTGAGGGGTCAGGGCTGGGGCAATCACCCCTCCACTTT	CASSEGSGLGQSPLHF
.	TRBD1	TRBV4-2	TRBJ2-2	TGTGCCAGCAGCCAAGGGACAGGGGGCACCGGGGAGCTGTTTTTT	CASSQGTGGTGELFF
.	.	TRBV7-9	TRBJ1-2	TGTGCCAGCAGCTTAGCAAGGGATAGGGGCTATTATGGCTACACCTTC	CASSLARDRGYYGYTF
.	TRBD1	TRBV5-1	TRBJ1-4	TGCGCCAGCAGCTTACGACAGGGGCGGAATGAAAAACTGTTTTTT	CASSLRQGRNEKLFF
.	TRBD1	TRBV6-5	TRBJ1-1	TGTGCCAGCAGTTACTCTATGACAGGGGTGAACACTGAAGCTTTCTTT	CASSYSMTGVNTEAFF
once	.	TRBV5-1	TRBJ2-7	TGCGCCAGCAGCCAAGGAGTAAGCTCCTACGAGCAGTACTTC	CASSQGVSSYEQYF
.	TRBD1	TRBV2	TRBJ1-6	TGTGCCAGCAGTATCCGGGACAGGGGAAATAATTCACCCCTCCACTTT	CASSIRDRGNNSPLHF
.	.	TRBV5-8	TRBJ2-2	TGTGCCAGCAGCGGCTGGCGGGATTTTAAGGGGGAGCTGTTTTTT	CASSGWRDFKGELFF
.	TRBD1	TRBV6-4	TRBJ1-2	TGTGCCAGCAGTGCCGAGGGGGCGCTTATCGACGGCTACACCTTC	CASSAEGALIDGYTF
.	TRBD1	TRBV19	TRBJ2-2	TGTGCCAGCACAGGGACAGGGGGCACCGGGGAGCTGTTTTTT	CASTGTGGTGELFF
.	TRBD1	TRBV29-1	TRBJ2-6	TGCAGCGCGCGGACAGGGAAGCTAACGGGGGCCAACGTCCTGACTTTC	CSARTGKLTGANVLTF
.	TRBD1	TRBV28	TRBJ2-3	TGTGCCAGCAGTACTAGGGGACAGGGATCCAGGGATACGCAGTATTTT	CASSTRGQGSRDTQYF
.	TRBD1	TRBV6-6	TRBJ1-2	TGTGCCAGCAGTTTATCTGACAGGGTGCAGAATGGTTACACCTTC	CASSLSDRVQNGYTF
.	.	TRBV28	TRBJ1-4	TGTGCCAGTGAGACAGTCAATGAAAAACTGTTTTTT	CASETVNEKLFF
.	TRBD2	TRBV7-3	TRBJ2-2	TGTGCCAGCAGCCCACAGACTAGCGGGGATAACACCGGGGAGCTGTTTTTT	CASSPQTSGDNTGELFF